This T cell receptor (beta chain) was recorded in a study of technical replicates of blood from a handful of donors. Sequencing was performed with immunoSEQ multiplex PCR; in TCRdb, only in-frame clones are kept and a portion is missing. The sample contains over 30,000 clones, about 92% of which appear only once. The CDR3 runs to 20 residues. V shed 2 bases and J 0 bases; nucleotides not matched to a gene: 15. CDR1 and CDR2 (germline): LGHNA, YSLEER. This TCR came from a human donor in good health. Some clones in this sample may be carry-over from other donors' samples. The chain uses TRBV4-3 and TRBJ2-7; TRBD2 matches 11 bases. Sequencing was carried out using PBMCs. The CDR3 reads CASSQQPWTSGLTSSYEQYF. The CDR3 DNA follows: TGCGCCAGCAGCCAACAACCGTGGACTAGCGGGTTAACTAGCTCCTACGAGCAGTACTTC.